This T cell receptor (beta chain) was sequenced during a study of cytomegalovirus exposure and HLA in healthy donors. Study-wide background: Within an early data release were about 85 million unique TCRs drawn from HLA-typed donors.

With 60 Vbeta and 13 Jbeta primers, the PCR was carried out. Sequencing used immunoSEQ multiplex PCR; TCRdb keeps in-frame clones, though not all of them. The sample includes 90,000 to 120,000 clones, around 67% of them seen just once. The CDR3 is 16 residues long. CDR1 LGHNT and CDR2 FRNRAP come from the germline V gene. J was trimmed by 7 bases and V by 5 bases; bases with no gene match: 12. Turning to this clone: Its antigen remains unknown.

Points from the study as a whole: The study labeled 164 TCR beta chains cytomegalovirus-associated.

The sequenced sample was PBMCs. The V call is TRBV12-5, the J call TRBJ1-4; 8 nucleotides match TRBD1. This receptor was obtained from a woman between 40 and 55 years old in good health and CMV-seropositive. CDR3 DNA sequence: TGTGCTAGTGGTACGGACAGGGCGAGGGGAAGTGAAAAACTGTTTTTT. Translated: CASGTDRARGSEKLFF.